One and the same sample provided the 3 T cell receptor beta chains below, sequenced in a study of OX40 agonist ivuxolimab in advanced cancers. The library was obtained by the immunoSEQ multiplex PCR assay. Here the immuneACCESS table is served through TCRdb, limited to in-frame sequences with V and J called. Missing clones are a known gap in these copies; in checked studies unresolved V genes cover under half, and the rest lacks a known reason. This sample comprises about 63,000 clones, about nine tenths of them detected only once. About 0.76% of the sample is held by the ten biggest clonotypes. The source material was CD4+ or CD8+ T cells sorted from blood, sampled in a trial of the OX40 agonist ivuxolimab. All receptors derive from an adult with an advanced solid tumor such as melanoma, head and neck, liver or kidney cancer.

The chain joins TRBV5-4 to TRBJ2-1; TRBD2 matches 9 bases. V lost 4 bases to trimming and J lost 7 bases; unmatched junction nucleotides: 12. Germline V gene data show CDR1 as SGHNT and CDR2 as YYREEE (reference sequence). CDR3 size: 16 residues. CDR3: CASSRGASGTQNEQFF. CDR3 in DNA: TGTGCCAGCAGCCGGGGGGCTAGCGGGACGCAAAATGAGCAGTTCTTC.

The rearrangement uses TRBV5-1 and TRBJ2-1; 7 positions agree with TRBD2. This CDR3 is built from 15 residues. Trimming removed 1 base from V and 7 bases from J; junction bases left unmatched: 8. Germline V gene sequence: CDR1 SGHRS, CDR2 YFSETQ. This CDR3 reads CASSLRLAGANEQFF. CDR3 sequence (DNA): TGCGCCAGCAGCTTGAGGTTAGCGGGTGCTAATGAGCAGTTCTTC.

This clone occurred once. The DNA of the CDR3 is TGTGCCAGCAGTGTTACAGAGAACACTGAAGCTTTCTTT. Translating it yields CASSVTENTEAFF. The V gene is TRBV7-2, the J gene TRBJ1-1; D remains ambiguous. The CDR3 spans 13 residues. Trimming cost V 6 bases and J 1 base, with 9 bases left between them. Germline V gene data show CDR1 as SGHTA and CDR2 as FQGNSA. The variable domain in full, with the rest retrieved from reference TRBV7-2 and TRBJ1-1, is GAGVSQSPSNKVTEKGKDVELRCDPISGHTALYWYRQSLGQGLEFLIYFQGNSAPDKSGLPSDRFSAERTGGSVSTLTIQRTQQEDSAVYLCASSVTENTEAFFGQGTRLTVV.